A selection of T cell receptor beta chains follows, all from one sample in a study of identical twins. TCRdb recomputed calls from the 5' RACE reads with MiXCR, one row per CDR3 protein. The repertoire holds about 570,000 distinct CDR3 sequences, with 9.6% as singletons. The sample was also linked to a second study, of yellow fever vaccine responses in identical twins.

The sequenced material came from PBMCs. Receptor source: a woman between 18 and 29 years old in good health. The CDR3 runs from the conserved cysteine through the conserved F or W. A D gene is named only where the DNA matches it firmly. The size field is filled for only some rows; it gives once, few, many or a size class.

V	size	J	D	CDR3	DNA
TRBV9	NA	TRBJ2-1	TRBD1	CASSGRQGGEQFF	TGTGCCAGCAGCGGGCGACAGGGGGGTGAGCAGTTCTTC
TRBV6-1	NA	TRBJ2-7	TRBD1	CASRQQGSFSYEQYF	TGTGCCAGCAGGCAACAGGGGAGTTTCTCCTACGAGCAGTACTTC
TRBV5-6	many	TRBJ2-6	NA	CASSLVGANVLTF	TGTGCCAGCAGCTTAGTCGGGGCCAACGTCCTGACTTTC
TRBV6-1	many	TRBJ2-7	NA	CASSPDISYEQYF	TGTGCCAGCAGCCCGGACATCTCCTACGAGCAGTACTTC
TRBV6-2/TRBV6-3	many	TRBJ2-5	NA	CASSPFGTQYF	TGTGCCAGCAGTCCTTTCGGGACCCAGTACTTC
TRBV27	NA	TRBJ2-7	TRBD2	CASSAGTTGLMNEQYF	TGTGCCAGCAGTGCGGGGACTACCGGACTGATGAACGAGCAGTACTTC
TRBV29-1	NA	TRBJ2-7	TRBD1	CSVEATGFSEQYF	TGCAGCGTTGAGGCGACAGGGTTCAGCGAGCAGTACTTC
TRBV5-1	many	TRBJ2-5	TRBD1	CASTLLGTVRETQYF	TGCGCCAGCACCCTCCTCGGGACAGTTCGTGAGACCCAGTACTTC
TRBV18	NA	TRBJ1-5	NA	CASSLWAGQGQPQHF	TGTGCCAGCTCATTATGGGCAGGGCAGGGCCAGCCCCAGCATTTT
TRBV18	NA	TRBJ2-3	NA	CASSPPGGGRPDTQYF	TGTGCCAGCTCACCACCGGGCGGAGGCCGGCCAGATACGCAGTATTTT
TRBV19	NA	TRBJ1-1	NA	CASSPYVGGINTEAFF	TGTGCCAGTAGTCCCTACGTAGGGGGGATCAACACTGAAGCTTTCTTT
TRBV15	NA	TRBJ2-2	TRBD1	CATSSRDRGSGELFF	TGTGCCACCAGTAGCAGGGACAGGGGGTCCGGGGAGCTGTTTTTT
TRBV29-1	many	TRBJ2-7	NA	CSVEETIHEQYF	TGCAGCGTTGAAGAGACAATCCACGAGCAGTACTTC
TRBV7-2	many	TRBJ2-3	NA	CASSARRAYTDTQYF	TGTGCCAGCAGCGCAAGACGCGCCTACACAGATACGCAGTATTTT
TRBV10-3	few	TRBJ2-7	NA	CAISEAGGGPRVYEQYF	TGTGCCATCAGTGAGGCAGGAGGGGGACCGCGGGTCTACGAGCAGTACTTC
TRBV2	few	TRBJ2-7	TRBD2	CASSLPTSGINYEQYF	TGTGCCAGCAGCCTACCCACTAGCGGGATCAATTACGAGCAGTACTTC
TRBV4-3	many	TRBJ2-7	NA	CASSQLFGTPIEQYF	TGCGCCAGCAGCCAACTATTTGGGACCCCTATCGAGCAGTACTTC
TRBV4-2	few	TRBJ2-7	NA	CASSQDSESSYEQYF	TGTGCCAGCAGCCAAGACAGCGAAAGCTCCTACGAGCAGTACTTC
TRBV10-3	many	TRBJ2-3	NA	CAISEGSGGVRTDTQYF	TGTGCCATCAGTGAGGGATCGGGGGGCGTTCGGACAGATACGCAGTATTTT
TRBV27	few	TRBJ2-7	TRBD1	CASSRGFGTGAYEQYF	TGTGCCAGCAGCAGAGGGTTCGGGACAGGGGCCTACGAGCAGTACTTC
TRBV5-1	few	TRBJ2-5	TRBD2	CASFGGRGQGETQYF	TGCGCCAGCTTCGGCGGGAGGGGGCAGGGAGAGACCCAGTACTTC
TRBV20-1	few	TRBJ2-1	NA	CSARSRGEQFF	TGCAGTGCTAGATCCCGCGGTGAGCAGTTCTTC
TRBV7-3	NA	TRBJ2-2	TRBD2	CASSSEAGAYTGELFF	TGTGCCAGCAGCTCAGAAGCGGGGGCCTACACCGGGGAGCTGTTTTTT
TRBV5-1	NA	TRBJ2-7	TRBD1	CASSKGQGGGEQYF	TGCGCCAGCAGCAAGGGACAGGGAGGGGGCGAGCAGTACTTC
TRBV7-6	NA	TRBJ2-1	TRBD2	CASSRGLPELYEQFF	TGTGCCAGCAGTCGGGGACTACCCGAGCTATATGAGCAGTTCTTC
TRBV6-2/TRBV6-3	NA	TRBJ2-1	TRBD2	CASSRLAGGPYNEQFF	TGTGCCAGCAGCCGGCTAGCGGGAGGGCCCTACAATGAGCAGTTCTTC